The TCR beta chain described here comes from a study of T-cell memory formation after mild COVID-19. Study-level information: Clusters were largely donor specific. Study-wide points: Clones contracting day 15 to 85 were balanced CD4/CD8; later expanders leaned CD4+.

A note on this clonotype: Its target is not known.

5'RACE with constant-segment primers built TCRalpha and TCRbeta cDNA libraries with UMIs. MiXCR, run by TCRdb on the 5' RACE reads, gives a single entry per CDR3 protein. The sample has about 400,000 distinct CDR3 sequences; about 25% are singletons. Germline CDR1 is KGHDR and CDR2 is SFDVKD. Losses at the gene ends were 7 bases for V and 5 bases for J; bases not matched to a gene: 7. The CDR3 sequence is 14 residues long. The source of this sequence is an adult woman who had mild COVID-19 (a few samples of this study predate the infection). Cell type and time point are not known. The chain joins TRBV24-1 to TRBJ1-5; 7 nucleotides agree with TRBD1. The sequenced material came from PBMCs or a T cell subset sorted from them (not recorded which). This chain's CDR3 is CATSPGQHYQPQHF. CDR3 nucleotides: TGTGCCACCAGCCCGGGACAGCACTATCAGCCCCAGCATTTT.